This TCR beta chain appears in the sequencing data of a study of identical twins. Study conclusions and caveats: The study found that models underestimated out-of-frame TCR alpha sharing in monozygotic twins.

Notes on this clonotype: Antigen: not known.

Using its own MiXCR run on the 5' RACE reads, TCRdb lists one record per CDR3 protein. The data show fewer than 900,000 distinct CDR3 sequences, 18% seen once. A further study also used this sample, focusing on T cells expressing NK-cell markers.

This sequence originates from a woman under 30 in good health. Material: PBMCs.

The CDR3 bases are TGTGCCAGCAGCTCTAGCGGGGGGGCTATGGAGACCCAGTACTTC. This encodes CASSSSGGAMETQYF. The chain combines TRBV5-6 with TRBJ2-5, with 12 bases matching TRBD2. The V gene's germline CDR1 is SGHDT and CDR2 YYEEEE. V trimming: 3 bases; J trimming: 5 bases; junction bases outside the gene matches: 5. This CDR3 contains 15 residues.